This TCR beta chain came from a study of TIL therapy for anti-PD-1-resistant metastatic lung cancer. Background on the study: Tumor harvest preceded PD-1/PD-L1 blockade, followed by nivolumab treatment. Tumors carried a median 1.5 non-synonymous mutations per megabase.

The junction had 8 bases not matched to a gene; V was cut back by 5 bases and J by 6 bases. Per the germline V gene, CDR1 is SNHLY and CDR2 is FYNNEI. The CDR3 sequence is 15 residues long. Sequencing used immunoSEQ v3. Method: immunoSEQ multiplex PCR; TCRdb's copy keeps in-frame clones and lacks some. The repertoire holds tens of thousands of clones, with 86% as singletons. Indicated time point: pre-treatment sample, taken before nivolumab and TIL therapy. The sequencing used blood, collected at baseline. The J gene is TRBJ1-5, the V gene TRBV2; 9 bases line up with TRBD1. The origin of this receptor is a person aged 25 to 80 with non-small cell lung cancer. CDR3 sequence (DNA): TGTGCCAGCAGTCCGACCGGGACAGGGTTTCAGCCCCAGCATTTT. Amino acids: CASSPTGTGFQPQHF.